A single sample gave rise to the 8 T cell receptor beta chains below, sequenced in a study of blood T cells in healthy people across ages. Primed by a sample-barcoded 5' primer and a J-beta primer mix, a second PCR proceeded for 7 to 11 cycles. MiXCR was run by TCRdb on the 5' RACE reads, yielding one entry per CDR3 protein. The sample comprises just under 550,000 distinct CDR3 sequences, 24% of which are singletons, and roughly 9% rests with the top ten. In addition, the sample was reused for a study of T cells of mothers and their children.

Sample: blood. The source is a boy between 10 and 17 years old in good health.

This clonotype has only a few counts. The CDR3 sequence is CASSQERQDNEKLFF. Here the CDR3 DNA reads TGCGCCAGCAGCCAAGAGAGGCAGGATAATGAAAAACTGTTTTTT. The chain combines TRBV4-3 with TRBJ1-4; no definite D call. V lost 0 bases, J lost 4 bases, and 9 bases lay in between. Germline V gives CDR1 LGHNA, CDR2 YSLEER. The CDR3 is 15 residues long.

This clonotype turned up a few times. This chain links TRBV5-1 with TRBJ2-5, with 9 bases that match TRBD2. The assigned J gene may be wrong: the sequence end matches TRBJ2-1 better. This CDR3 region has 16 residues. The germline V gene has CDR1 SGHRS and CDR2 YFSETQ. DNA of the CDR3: TGCGCCAGCAGCTTGGCCGTGACTAGCGGAGTCAATGAGCAGTTCTTC. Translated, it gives CASSLAVTSGVNEQFF.

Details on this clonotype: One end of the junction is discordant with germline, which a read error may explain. In DNA form, the CDR3 reads TGCAGTGCTACCCGAGGGGGGGGAACCACTGAGGCTTTCTTT. As protein: CSATRGGGTTEAFF. The chain uses TRBV20-1 and TRBJ1-1; perhaps TRBD1 as D (6 bases). Looked up from germline, CDR1 is DFQATT and CDR2 is SNEGSKA (reference sequence). This CDR3 has 14 amino acids.

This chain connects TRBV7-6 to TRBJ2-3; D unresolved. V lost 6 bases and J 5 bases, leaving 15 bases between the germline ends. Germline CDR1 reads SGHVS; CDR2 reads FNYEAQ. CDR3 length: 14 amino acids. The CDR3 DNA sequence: TGTGCCAGCAGTTCAGGACCGAAGGGAGATACGCAGTATTTT. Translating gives CASSSGPKGDTQYF.

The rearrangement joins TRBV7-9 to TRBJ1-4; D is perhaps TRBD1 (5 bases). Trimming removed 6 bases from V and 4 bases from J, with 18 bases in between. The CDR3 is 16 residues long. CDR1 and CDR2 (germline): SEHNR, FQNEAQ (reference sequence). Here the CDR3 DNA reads TGTGCCAGCAGTCCTCCGTGGCAGGGCCGTAATGAAAAACTGTTTTTT. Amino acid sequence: CASSPPWQGRNEKLFF. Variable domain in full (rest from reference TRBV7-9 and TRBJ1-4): DTGVSQNPRHKITKRGQNVTFRCDPISEHNRLYWYRQTLGQGPEFLTYFQNEAQLEKSRLLSDRFSAERPKGSFSTLEIQRTEQGDSAMYLCASSPPWQGRNEKLFFGSGTQLSVL.

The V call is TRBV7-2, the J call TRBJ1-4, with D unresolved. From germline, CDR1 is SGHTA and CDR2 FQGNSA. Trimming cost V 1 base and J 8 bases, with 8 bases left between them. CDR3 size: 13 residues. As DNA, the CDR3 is TGTGCCAGCAGCTTAGGACAACGAGAAAAACTGTTTTTT. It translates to CASSLGQREKLFF.

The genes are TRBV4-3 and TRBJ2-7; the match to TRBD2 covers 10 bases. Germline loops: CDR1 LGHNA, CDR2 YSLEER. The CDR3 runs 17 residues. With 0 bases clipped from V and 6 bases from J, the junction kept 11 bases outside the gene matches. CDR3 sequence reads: CASSQDTSGMVTAEQYF. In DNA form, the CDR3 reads TGCGCCAGCAGCCAAGATACTAGCGGGATGGTAACCGCCGAGCAGTACTTC.

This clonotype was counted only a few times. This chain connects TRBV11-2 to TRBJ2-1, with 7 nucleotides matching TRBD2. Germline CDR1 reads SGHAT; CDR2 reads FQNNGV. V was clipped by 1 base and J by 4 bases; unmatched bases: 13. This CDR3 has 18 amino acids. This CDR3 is CASSLVYLAEVTYNEQFF. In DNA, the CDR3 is TGTGCCAGCAGCTTAGTTTACCTAGCGGAGGTTACTTACAATGAGCAGTTCTTC.